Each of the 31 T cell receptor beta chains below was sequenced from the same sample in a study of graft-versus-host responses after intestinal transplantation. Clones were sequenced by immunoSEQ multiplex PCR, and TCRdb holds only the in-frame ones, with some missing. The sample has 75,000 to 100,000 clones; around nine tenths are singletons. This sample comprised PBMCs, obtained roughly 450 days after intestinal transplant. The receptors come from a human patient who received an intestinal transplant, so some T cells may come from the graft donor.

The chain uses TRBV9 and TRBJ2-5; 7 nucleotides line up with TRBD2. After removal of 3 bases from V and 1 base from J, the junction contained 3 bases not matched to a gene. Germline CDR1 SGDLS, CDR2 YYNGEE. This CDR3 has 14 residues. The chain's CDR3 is CASSAGGGQETQYF. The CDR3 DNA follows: TGTGCCAGCAGCGCGGGCGGGGGCCAAGAGACCCAGTACTTC. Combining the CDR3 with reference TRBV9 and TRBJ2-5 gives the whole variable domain DSGVTQTPKHLITATGQRVTLRCSPRSGDLSVYWYQQSLDQGLQFLIQYYNGEERAKGNILERFSAQQFPDLHSELNLSSLELGDSALYFCASSAGGGQETQYFGPGTRLLVL.

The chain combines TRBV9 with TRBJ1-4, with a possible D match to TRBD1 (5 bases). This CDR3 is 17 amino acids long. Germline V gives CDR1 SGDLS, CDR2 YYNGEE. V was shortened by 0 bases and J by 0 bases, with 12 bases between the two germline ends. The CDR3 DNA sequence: TGTGCCAGCAGCGTAGGCCGGGGACGAGCAACTAATGAAAAACTGTTTTTT. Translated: CASSVGRGRATNEKLFF.

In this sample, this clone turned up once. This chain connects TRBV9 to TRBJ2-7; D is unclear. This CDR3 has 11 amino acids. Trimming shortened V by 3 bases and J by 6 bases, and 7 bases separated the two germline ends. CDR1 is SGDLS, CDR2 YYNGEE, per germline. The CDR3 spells CASSGVGEQYF. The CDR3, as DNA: TGTGCCAGCAGCGGGGTCGGCGAGCAGTACTTC. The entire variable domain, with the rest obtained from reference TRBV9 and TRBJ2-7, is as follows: DSGVTQTPKHLITATGQRVTLRCSPRSGDLSVYWYQQSLDQGLQFLIQYYNGEERAKGNILERFSAQQFPDLHSELNLSSLELGDSALYFCASSGVGEQYFGPGTRLTVT.

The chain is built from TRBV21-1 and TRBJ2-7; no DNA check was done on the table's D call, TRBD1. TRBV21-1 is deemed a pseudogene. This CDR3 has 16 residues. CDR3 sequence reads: CASKRLGGTGGYEQYF. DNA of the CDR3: TGTGCCAGCAAACGACTAGGCGGGACAGGGGGCTACGAGCAGTACTTC.

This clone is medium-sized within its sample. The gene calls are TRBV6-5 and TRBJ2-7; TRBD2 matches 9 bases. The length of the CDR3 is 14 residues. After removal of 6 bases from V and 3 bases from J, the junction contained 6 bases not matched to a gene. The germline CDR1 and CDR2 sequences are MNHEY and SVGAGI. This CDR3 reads CASSPGTSFYEQYF. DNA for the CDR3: TGTGCCAGCAGCCCCGGGACTAGCTTCTACGAGCAGTACTTC.

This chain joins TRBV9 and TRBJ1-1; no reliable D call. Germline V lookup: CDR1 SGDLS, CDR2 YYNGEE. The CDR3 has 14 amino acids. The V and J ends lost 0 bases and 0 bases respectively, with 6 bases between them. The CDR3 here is CASSVGLMNTEAFF. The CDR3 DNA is TGTGCCAGCAGCGTAGGGCTCATGAACACTGAAGCTTTCTTT.

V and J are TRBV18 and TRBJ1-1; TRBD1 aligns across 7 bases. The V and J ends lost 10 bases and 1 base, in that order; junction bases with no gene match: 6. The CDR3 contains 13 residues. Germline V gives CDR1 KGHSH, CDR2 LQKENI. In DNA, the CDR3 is TGTGCCACCTCTCAGGGGGAGAACACTGAAGCTTTCTTT. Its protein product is CATSQGENTEAFF. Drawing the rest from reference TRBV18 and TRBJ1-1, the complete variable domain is NAGVMQNPRHLVRRRGQEARLRCSPMKGHSHVYWYRQLPEEGLKFMVYLQKENIIDESGMPKERFSAEFPKEGPSILRIQQVVRGDSAAYFCATSQGENTEAFFGQGTRLTVV.

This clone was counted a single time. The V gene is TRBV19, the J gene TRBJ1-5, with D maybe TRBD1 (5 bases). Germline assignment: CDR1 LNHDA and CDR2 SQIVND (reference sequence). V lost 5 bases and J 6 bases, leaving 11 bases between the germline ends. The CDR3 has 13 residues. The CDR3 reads CASSLYQGQPQHF. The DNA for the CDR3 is TGTGCCAGTAGTTTATACCAGGGTCAGCCCCAGCATTTT.

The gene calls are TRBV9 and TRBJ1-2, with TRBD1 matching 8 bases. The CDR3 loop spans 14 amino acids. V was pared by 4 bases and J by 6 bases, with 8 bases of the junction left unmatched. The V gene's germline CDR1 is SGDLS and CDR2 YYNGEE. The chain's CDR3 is CASSPATGADGYTF. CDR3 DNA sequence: TGTGCCAGCAGCCCCGCGACAGGGGCGGATGGCTACACCTTC.

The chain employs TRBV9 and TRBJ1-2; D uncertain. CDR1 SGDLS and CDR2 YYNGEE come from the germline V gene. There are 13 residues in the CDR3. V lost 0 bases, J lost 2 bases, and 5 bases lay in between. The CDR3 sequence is CASSVDINYGYTF. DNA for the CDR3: TGTGCCAGCAGCGTAGATATCAACTATGGCTACACCTTC.

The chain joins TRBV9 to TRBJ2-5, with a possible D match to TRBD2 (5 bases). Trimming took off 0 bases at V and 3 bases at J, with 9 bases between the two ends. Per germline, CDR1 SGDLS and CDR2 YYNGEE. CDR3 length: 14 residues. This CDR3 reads CASSVGWGEETQYF. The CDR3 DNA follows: TGTGCCAGCAGCGTAGGGTGGGGAGAAGAGACCCAGTACTTC. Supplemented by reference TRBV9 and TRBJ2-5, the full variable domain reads DSGVTQTPKHLITATGQRVTLRCSPRSGDLSVYWYQQSLDQGLQFLIQYYNGEERAKGNILERFSAQQFPDLHSELNLSSLELGDSALYFCASSVGWGEETQYFGPGTRLLVL.

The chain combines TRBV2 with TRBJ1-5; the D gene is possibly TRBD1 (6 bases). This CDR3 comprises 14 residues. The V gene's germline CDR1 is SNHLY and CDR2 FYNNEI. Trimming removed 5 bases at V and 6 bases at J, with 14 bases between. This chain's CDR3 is CASSPQGVGQPQHF. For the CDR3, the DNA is TGTGCCAGCAGTCCACAGGGTGTGGGTCAGCCCCAGCATTTT. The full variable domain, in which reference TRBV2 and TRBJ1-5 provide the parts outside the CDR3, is EPEVTQTPSHQVTQMGQEVILRCVPISNHLYFYWYRQILGQKVEFLVSFYNNEISEKSEIFDDQFSVERPDGSNFTLKIRSTKLEDSAMYFCASSPQGVGQPQHFGDGTRLSIL.

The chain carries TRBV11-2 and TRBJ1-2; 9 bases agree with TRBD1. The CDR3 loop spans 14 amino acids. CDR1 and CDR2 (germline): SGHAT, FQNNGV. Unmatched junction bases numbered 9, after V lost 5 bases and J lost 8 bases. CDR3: CASSPTGGAPGYTF. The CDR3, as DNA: TGTGCCAGCAGCCCTACAGGGGGCGCCCCGGGCTACACCTTC.

The DNA of the CDR3 is TGTGCCAGCAAAGATCCGGGGGGCTCCTACGAGCAGTACTTC. Translated: CASKDPGGSYEQYF. The chain joins TRBV2 to TRBJ2-7; 7 bases match TRBD2. From germline, CDR1 is SNHLY and CDR2 FYNNEI. The V segment lost 7 bases and the J segment 0 bases; nucleotides outside the gene matches: 6. This CDR3 has 14 residues.

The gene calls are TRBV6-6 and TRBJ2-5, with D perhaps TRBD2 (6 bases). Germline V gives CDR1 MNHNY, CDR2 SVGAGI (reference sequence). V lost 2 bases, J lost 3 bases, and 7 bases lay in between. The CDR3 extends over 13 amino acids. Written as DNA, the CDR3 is TGTGCCAGCAGTTACGGCGGGGAAGAGACCCAGTACTTC. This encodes CASSYGGEETQYF.

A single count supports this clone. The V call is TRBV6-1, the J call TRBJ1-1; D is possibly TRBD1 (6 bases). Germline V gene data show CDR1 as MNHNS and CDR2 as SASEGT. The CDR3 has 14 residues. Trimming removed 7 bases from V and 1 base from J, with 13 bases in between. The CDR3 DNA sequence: TGTGCCAGCATATGGCGGGGGCCGAACACTGAAGCTTTCTTT. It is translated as CASIWRGPNTEAFF.

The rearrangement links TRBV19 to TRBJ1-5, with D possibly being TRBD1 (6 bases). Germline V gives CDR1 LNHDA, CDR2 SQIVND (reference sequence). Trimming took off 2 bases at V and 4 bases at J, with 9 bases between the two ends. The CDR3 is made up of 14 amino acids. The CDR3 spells CASSISRGNQPQHF. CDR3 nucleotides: TGTGCCAGTAGTATAAGCAGGGGAAATCAGCCCCAGCATTTT.

The CDR3 sequence is CASSLGPAGQRETGELFF. CDR3 coding DNA: TGTGCCAGCAGCTTAGGCCCCGCGGGGCAGCGTGAAACCGGGGAGCTGTTTTTT. The chain recombines TRBV7-3 with TRBJ2-2; possibly TRBD2 for D (6 bases). Germline V gene sequence: CDR1 SGHTA, CDR2 FQGTGA. The CDR3 is 18 residues long. V was trimmed by 2 bases and J by 5 bases, leaving 21 bases between them.

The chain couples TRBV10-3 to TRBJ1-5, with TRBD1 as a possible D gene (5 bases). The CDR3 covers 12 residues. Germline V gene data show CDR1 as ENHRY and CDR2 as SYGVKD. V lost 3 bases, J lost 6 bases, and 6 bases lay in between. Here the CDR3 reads CAISDGGQPQHF. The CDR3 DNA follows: TGTGCCATCAGTGATGGGGGTCAGCCCCAGCATTTT.

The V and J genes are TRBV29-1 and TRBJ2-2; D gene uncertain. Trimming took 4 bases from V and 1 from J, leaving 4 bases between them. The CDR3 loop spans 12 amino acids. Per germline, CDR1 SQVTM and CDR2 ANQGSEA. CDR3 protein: CSVGQNTGELFF. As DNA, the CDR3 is TGCAGCGTTGGTCAGAACACCGGGGAGCTGTTTTTT.

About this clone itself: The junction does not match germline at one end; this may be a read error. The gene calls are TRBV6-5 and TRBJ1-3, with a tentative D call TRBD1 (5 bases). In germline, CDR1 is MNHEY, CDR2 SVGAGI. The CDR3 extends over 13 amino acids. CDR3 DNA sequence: TGTGCCAGCAGTACAGGATTTGGAAACACCATGTATTTT. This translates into CASSTGFGNTMYF.

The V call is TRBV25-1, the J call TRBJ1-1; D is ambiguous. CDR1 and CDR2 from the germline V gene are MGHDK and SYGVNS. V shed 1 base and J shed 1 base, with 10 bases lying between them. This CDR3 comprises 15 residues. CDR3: CASSEFDPPNTEAFF. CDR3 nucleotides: TGTGCCAGCAGTGAATTCGACCCACCGAACACTGAAGCTTTCTTT.

CDR3 DNA sequence: TGTGCCAGCAGTTATGGGACAGAGCATAATTCACCCCTCCACTTT. Protein: CASSYGTEHNSPLHF. The J gene is TRBJ1-6, the V gene TRBV7-6; 7 nucleotides align to TRBD1. The CDR3 loop spans 15 amino acids. The junction had 7 bases not matched to a gene; V was cut back by 6 bases and J by 5 bases. The V gene's germline CDR1 is SGHVS and CDR2 FNYEAQ.

CDR3 DNA: TGTGCCAGCAGCCGGAGGGGGGAGCTGTTTTTT. Residues: CASSRRGELFF. V usage is TRBV19 and J usage is TRBJ2-2; TRBD2 is a possible D gene (5 bases). The CDR3 is made up of 11 amino acids. CDR1 and CDR2 from the germline V gene are LNHDA and SQIVND (reference sequence). Deletions cut 9 bases from V and 8 bases from J, with 10 bases between.

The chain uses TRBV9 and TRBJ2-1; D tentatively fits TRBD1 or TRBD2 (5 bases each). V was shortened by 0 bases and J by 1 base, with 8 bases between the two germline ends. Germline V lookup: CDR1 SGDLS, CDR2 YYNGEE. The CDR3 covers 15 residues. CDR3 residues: CASSVGGGSYNEQFF. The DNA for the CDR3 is TGTGCCAGCAGCGTAGGTGGGGGTTCCTACAATGAGCAGTTCTTC.

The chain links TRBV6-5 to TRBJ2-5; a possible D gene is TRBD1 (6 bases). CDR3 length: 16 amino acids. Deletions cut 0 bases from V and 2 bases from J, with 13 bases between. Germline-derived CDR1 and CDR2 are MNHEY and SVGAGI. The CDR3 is CASSYSIQGRQETQYF. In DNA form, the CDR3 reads TGTGCCAGCAGTTACTCGATTCAGGGGCGACAAGAGACCCAGTACTTC.

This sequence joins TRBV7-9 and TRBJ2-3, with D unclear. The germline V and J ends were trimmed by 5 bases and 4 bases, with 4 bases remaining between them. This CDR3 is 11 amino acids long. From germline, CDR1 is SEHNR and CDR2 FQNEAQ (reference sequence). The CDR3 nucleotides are TGTGCCAGCAGCGGGGCAGATACGCAGTATTTT. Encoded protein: CASSGADTQYF. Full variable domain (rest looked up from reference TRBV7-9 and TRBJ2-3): DTGVSQNPRHKITKRGQNVTFRCDPISEHNRLYWYRQTLGQGPEFLTYFQNEAQLEKSRLLSDRFSAERPKGSFSTLEIQRTEQGDSAMYLCASSGADTQYFGPGTRLTVL.

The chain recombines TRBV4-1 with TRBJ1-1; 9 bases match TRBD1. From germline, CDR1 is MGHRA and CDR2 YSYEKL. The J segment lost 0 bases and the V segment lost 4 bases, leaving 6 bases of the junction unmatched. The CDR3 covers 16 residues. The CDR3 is CASSPPRDRVNTEAFF. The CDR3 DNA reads TGCGCCAGCAGCCCACCACGGGACAGGGTGAACACTGAAGCTTTCTTT.

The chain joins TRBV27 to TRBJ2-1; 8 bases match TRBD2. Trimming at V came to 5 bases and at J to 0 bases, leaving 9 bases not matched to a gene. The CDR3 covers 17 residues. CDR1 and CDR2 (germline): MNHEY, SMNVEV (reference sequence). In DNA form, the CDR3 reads TGTGCCAGCAGTCCGCTAACGGGGGGGCGCTCCTACAATGAGCAGTTCTTC. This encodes CASSPLTGGRSYNEQFF.

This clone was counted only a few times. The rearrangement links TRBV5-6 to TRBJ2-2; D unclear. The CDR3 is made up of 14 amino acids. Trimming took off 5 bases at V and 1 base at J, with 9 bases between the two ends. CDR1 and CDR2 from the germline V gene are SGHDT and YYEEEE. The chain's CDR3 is CASRGAVNTGELFF. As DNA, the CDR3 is TGTGCCAGCAGGGGCGCGGTGAACACCGGGGAGCTGTTTTTT.

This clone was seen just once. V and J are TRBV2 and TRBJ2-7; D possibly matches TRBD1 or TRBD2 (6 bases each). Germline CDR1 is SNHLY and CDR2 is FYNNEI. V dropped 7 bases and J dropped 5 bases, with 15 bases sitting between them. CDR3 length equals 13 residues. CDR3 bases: TGTGCCAGCATTATAGTAGGGGGGAACGAGCAGTACTTC. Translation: CASIIVGGNEQYF.